These T cell receptor beta chains were read from a single sample in a study of post-analysis software for immune sequencing data. Each CDR3 protein gets one entry after TCRdb re-called the PCR reads with MiXCR. This table has over 300,000 distinct CDR3 sequences, approximately 38% appearing once. The source material was blood. The source is a girl aged 5-17 years with multiple sclerosis. Each CDR3 is given with its conserved first and last residue. D genes are given only for firm matches. Clone size, where shown, is once, few, many, or a class for clones that have expanded.

D,J,V,size,CDR3,DNA
NA,TRBJ2-3,TRBV12-3/TRBV12-4,few,CASSLDLNTDTQYF,TGTGCCAGCAGTTTGGACCTAAACACAGATACGCAGTATTTT
NA,TRBJ2-4,TRBV5-1,few,CASSLGSGDIQYF,TGCGCCAGCAGCTTAGGATCTGGTGACATTCAGTACTTC
TRBD1,TRBJ2-7,TRBV10-3,NA,CAIRDRTYEQYF,TGTGCCATCAGGGACAGGACCTACGAGCAGTACTTC
NA,TRBJ1-2,TRBV5-1,NA,CASSTRESNYGYTF,TGCGCCAGCAGCACCAGGGAGTCGAACTATGGCTACACCTTC
TRBD1,TRBJ1-2,TRBV20-1,NA,CSARGTGGSNYGYTF,TGCAGTGCTAGAGGGACAGGGGGCTCCAACTATGGCTACACCTTC
TRBD1,TRBJ1-1,TRBV3-1,NA,CASSQTGTGRTKAFF,TGTGCCAGCAGCCAAACCGGGACAGGGAGAACTAAAGCTTTCTTT
NA,TRBJ1-1,TRBV7-2,NA,CASSGLGGRTEAFF,TGTGCCAGCAGCGGACTGGGGGGTCGCACTGAAGCTTTCTTT
NA,TRBJ2-4,TRBV7-8,few,CASSLGDRAKNIQYF,TGTGCCAGCAGCTTAGGCGACAGAGCCAAAAACATTCAGTACTTC
NA,TRBJ1-4,TRBV18,once,CASSPQTGRGNEKLFF,TGTGCCAGCTCACCCCAGACGGGCAGGGGAAATGAAAAACTGTTTTTT
NA,TRBJ2-4,TRBV7-9,once,CASRPFLAKNIQYF,TGTGCCAGCAGACCTTTCCTAGCCAAAAACATTCAGTACTTC
NA,TRBJ2-7,TRBV11-2,few,CASSSWLGGSYEQYF,TGTGCCAGCAGCTCCTGGTTAGGAGGGTCTTACGAGCAGTACTTC
NA,TRBJ1-6,TRBV7-3,NA,CASSRQANNSPLHF,TGTGCCAGCAGTAGACAGGCTAATAATTCACCCCTCCACTTT
NA,TRBJ2-7,TRBV7-2,few,CASSFGQREQYF,TGTGCCAGCAGCTTCGGACAGCGCGAGCAGTACTTC
TRBD1,TRBJ2-6,TRBV4-1,few,CASSPSGTGNIRSGANVLTF,TGCGCCAGCAGCCCCTCCGGGACAGGGAATATTCGCTCTGGGGCCAACGTCCTGACTTTC
NA,TRBJ1-1,TRBV20-1,NA,CSAKRLDAEAFF,TGCAGTGCTAAGAGACTGGACGCTGAAGCTTTCTTT
NA,TRBJ2-6,TRBV5-1,NA,CASSLRAGISGANVLTF,TGCGCCAGCAGTTTGAGGGCAGGGATCTCTGGGGCCAACGTCCTGACTTTC
NA,TRBJ1-6,TRBV7-6,few,CASSLGHTSPLHF,TGTGCCAGCAGCCTCGGACATACTTCACCCCTCCACTTT
NA,TRBJ2-4,TRBV6-1,NA,CASSAWDAANIRYF,TGTGCCAGCAGCGCATGGGACGCCGCGAACATTCGGTACTTC
TRBD2,TRBJ2-7,TRBV20-1,NA,CSADGLAGELNEQYF,TGCAGTGCTGACGGACTAGCGGGGGAACTTAACGAGCAGTACTTC
NA,TRBJ1-2,TRBV5-1,few,CASSLEQGYGYTF,TGCGCCAGCAGCTTGGAACAGGGATATGGCTACACCTTC
NA,TRBJ1-2,TRBV2,NA,CASSDRTGRALGYTF,TGTGCCAGCAGTGATCGAACAGGGAGGGCTTTGGGCTACACCTTC
NA,TRBJ2-2,TRBV28,NA,CASSPWGRGRTGELFF,TGTGCCAGCAGTCCCTGGGGCAGGGGTAGGACCGGGGAGCTGTTTTTT
NA,TRBJ2-1,TRBV7-9,many,CASSVSYNEQFF,TGTGCCAGCAGCGTGTCCTACAATGAGCAGTTCTTC
NA,TRBJ2-7,TRBV4-1,NA,CASSLPPFEQYF,TGCGCCAGCAGCCTCCCGCCGTTTGAGCAGTACTTC
NA,TRBJ1-2,TRBV16,NA,CASSQFGGRGYTF,TGTGCCAGCAGCCAATTCGGGGGGCGAGGCTACACCTTC
NA,TRBJ2-7,TRBV20-1,NA,CSAYGREGTLQEQYF,TGCAGTGCATATGGACGGGAAGGAACCTTACAGGAGCAGTACTTC
TRBD2,TRBJ2-1,TRBV20-1,NA,CSALTSGDNNEQFF,TGCAGTGCTCTTACTAGCGGGGATAACAATGAGCAGTTCTTC
NA,TRBJ2-3,TRBV3-1,few,CASSHKPRGGYIDTQYF,TGTGCCAGCAGCCACAAACCTCGAGGGGGGTATATAGATACGCAGTATTTT
TRBD2,TRBJ2-5,TRBV4-1,NA,CASSQFTSGVRENTQYF,TGCGCCAGCAGCCAGTTTACTAGCGGGGTACGTGAGAATACCCAGTACTTC
NA,TRBJ2-1,TRBV12-3/TRBV12-4,NA,CASSFQTPSYNEQFF,TGTGCCAGCAGTTTTCAAACTCCCTCCTACAATGAGCAGTTCTTC